Following are 18 T cell receptor beta chains from one sample sequenced in a study of T cells after yellow fever vaccination. Using its own MiXCR run on the 5' RACE reads, TCRdb lists one record per CDR3 protein. The sample shows around 300,000 distinct CDR3 sequences, roughly 3.9% of them seen only once. The source material was PBMCs, sampled 5 days after the yellow fever booster vaccination. The receptor set was obtained from a man aged 18 to 35 who received the YFV17D yellow fever vaccine.

This clonotype was recorded many times. The chain employs TRBV19 and TRBJ2-1, with D unresolved. The germline CDR1 and CDR2 sequences are LNHDA and SQIVND (reference sequence). V was shortened by 3 bases and J by 4 bases, with 7 bases between the two germline ends. CDR3 length equals 13 residues. CDR3 sequence reads: CASSIGFYNEQFF. CDR3 DNA: TGTGCCAGTAGTATCGGATTTTACAATGAGCAGTTCTTC.

This chain uses TRBV10-1 with TRBJ1-1; D gene uncertain. CDR3 size: 13 residues. Trimming removed 2 bases at V and 3 bases at J, with 7 bases between. The germline V gene has CDR1 WNHNN and CDR2 SYGVQD (reference sequence). The CDR3 nucleotides read TGCGCCAGCAGTGAGGGGGAGTACACTGAAGCTTTCTTT. The encoded protein is CASSEGEYTEAFF.

The chain is built from TRBV18 and TRBJ2-2; 10 bases are shared with TRBD1. V lost 3 bases, J lost 6 bases, and 4 bases stayed unmatched. This CDR3 is built from 15 residues. CDR1 KGHSH and CDR2 LQKENI come from the germline V gene. The CDR3 region has the DNA TGTGCCAGCTCACCCGACAGGGGGCTTTCCGGGGAGCTGTTTTTT. It encodes CASSPDRGLSGELFF.

The CDR3, as DNA: TGTGCCACCAGCAGAGACACCACAGATACGCAGTATTTT. Encoded protein: CATSRDTTDTQYF. V gene TRBV15 combines with J gene TRBJ2-3; D is unresolved. The germline V gene has CDR1 LNHNV and CDR2 YYDKDF (reference sequence). The CDR3 runs 13 residues. The ends were cut back, 0 bases at V and 2 bases at J, with 3 bases in the middle.

In this sample, this clonotype turned up many times. V is TRBV7-2 and J is TRBJ2-1, with D perhaps TRBD2 (5 bases). CDR1 is SGHTA, CDR2 FQGNSA, per germline. The CDR3 contains 17 residues. Trimming cost V 7 bases and J 0 bases, with 19 bases left between them. CDR3 protein: CASTQHGPAVSYNEQFF. The CDR3, as DNA: TGTGCCAGCACGCAACATGGGCCAGCGGTCTCCTACAATGAGCAGTTCTTC.

This clonotype was detected ten times or more. This chain joins TRBV7-3 and TRBJ2-5, with D perhaps TRBD1 (6 bases). Germline lookup yields CDR1 SGHTA and CDR2 FQGTGA. Trimming cost V 1 base and J 2 bases, with 11 bases left between them. The length of the CDR3 is 15 residues. The CDR3 nucleotides read TGTGCCAGCAGCTTAAGCCCCGGGACACAAGAGACCCAGTACTTC. Translated: CASSLSPGTQETQYF.

The table lists this clonotype with a few counts. The gene calls are TRBV20-1 and TRBJ2-7, with 8 bases that match TRBD1. Germline lookup yields CDR1 DFQATT and CDR2 SNEGSKA (reference sequence). V dropped 4 bases and J dropped 4; count of bases not matched to a gene: 6. The CDR3 covers 13 residues. The CDR3 region has the DNA TGCAGTGCTAAACCGGACAGGGTTTACGAGCAGTACGTC. As protein: CSAKPDRVYEQYV.

The rearrangement links TRBV6-5 to TRBJ2-1; D might be TRBD1 or TRBD2, each matching 7 bases. Trimming took off 5 bases at V and 2 bases at J, with 16 bases between the two ends. Germline V gives CDR1 MNHEY, CDR2 SVGAGI. This CDR3 has 16 residues. The CDR3 region is CASSPGGGRTYNEQFF. As DNA, the CDR3 is TGTGCCAGCAGTCCAGGGGGGGGGCGGACCTACAATGAGCAGTTCTTC.

This clonotype has only a few counts. This sequence joins TRBV20-1 and TRBJ1-1; 7 positions match TRBD1. After removal of 4 bases from V and 1 base from J, the junction contained 6 bases not matched to a gene. The germline gives CDR1 DFQATT, CDR2 SNEGSKA (reference sequence). CDR3 length: 14 amino acids. CDR3 in DNA: TGCAGTGCTATCGGGACAGCGCAGAACACTGAAGCTTTCTTT. Its translation is CSAIGTAQNTEAFF.

The rearrangement links TRBV4-2 to TRBJ2-3; 11 bases are a match to TRBD2. V lost 4 bases and J lost 2; bases outside the gene matches: 5. Germline assignment: CDR1 LGHNA and CDR2 YNFKEQ. CDR3 length: 16 residues. The CDR3 DNA sequence: TGTGCCAGCAGCCTAAAGGGACTAGCGGACACAGATACGCAGTATTTT. Its translation is CASSLKGLADTDTQYF.

This clonotype was detected only a few times. CDR3 in DNA: TGTGCCAGCAGCTTGGTGTCAGGTGGCGAGCAGTACGTC. Its protein product is CASSLVSGGEQYV. The V gene is TRBV5-5, the J gene TRBJ2-7, with D uncertain. The germline CDR1 and CDR2 sequences are SGHKS and YYEKEE (reference sequence). Deletions cut 0 bases from V and 6 bases from J, with 10 bases between. The CDR3 has 13 amino acids.

CDR3 residues: CASSLGTVNSPLHF. The CDR3 region has the DNA TGCGCCAGCAGTCTTGGGACAGTAAATTCACCCCTCCACTTT. The V gene is TRBV4-1, the J gene TRBJ1-6, with 7 bases aligning to TRBD1. Germline-derived CDR1 and CDR2 are MGHRA and YSYEKL. This CDR3 comprises 14 residues. V dropped 6 bases and J dropped 7; count of bases not matched to a gene: 6.

This CDR3 reads CASSPINQYNEQFF. CDR3 sequence (DNA): TGTGCCAGCAGCCCCATTAACCAATACAATGAGCAGTTCTTC. The chain joins TRBV7-2 to TRBJ2-1; D gene unclear. Per germline, CDR1 SGHTA and CDR2 FQGNSA. CDR3 length: 14 amino acids. The V end lost 5 bases, the J end lost 4 bases, and 12 bases lay between the germline ends.

In its sample, this clonotype was seen many times. V gene TRBV6-6 combines with J gene TRBJ1-5; D is undetermined. The CDR3 loop spans 11 amino acids. Trimming took 2 bases from V and 8 from J, leaving 4 bases between them. Germline V gene lookup returns CDR1 MNHNY and CDR2 SVGAGI (reference sequence). The chain's CDR3 is CASSYGEPQHF. For the CDR3, the DNA is TGTGCCAGCAGTTACGGGGAGCCCCAGCATTTT.

This clonotype was detected a few times. The chain is built from TRBV3-1 and TRBJ2-2, with a tentative D call TRBD1 (6 bases). Germline V gene data show CDR1 as LGHDT and CDR2 as YNNKEL (reference sequence). Trimming pared 0 bases from V and 1 base from J, leaving 6 bases between. The CDR3 totals 15 residues. The CDR3 DNA reads TGTGCCAGCAGCCAAGAGGGACAGAACACCGGGGAGCTGTTTTTT. It specifies CASSQEGQNTGELFF.

This clonotype has a handful of counts. V is TRBV5-1 and J is TRBJ2-7; 9 bases are a match to TRBD1. This CDR3 spans 14 amino acids. Germline V gives CDR1 SGHRS, CDR2 YFSETQ. J was trimmed by 7 bases and V by 4 bases; bases with no gene match: 9. The CDR3, as DNA: TGCGCCAGCAGCCCAGCGGGACAGGGTCGGGAGCAGTACGTC. This codes for CASSPAGQGREQYV.

This chain joins TRBV11-2 and TRBJ1-1, with TRBD1 matching 7 bases. The ends lost 2 bases at V and 3 bases at J; junction bases unmatched: 27. This CDR3 has 22 amino acids. CDR1 is SGHAT and CDR2 is FQNNGV in the germline V gene. The CDR3: CASSLRVLGRGPEQGMDTEAFF. In DNA form, the CDR3 reads TGTGCCAGCAGCTTAAGAGTTCTCGGGCGTGGTCCGGAACAGGGGATGGACACTGAAGCTTTCTTT.

This clonotype was detected ten times or more. The chain joins TRBV5-1 to TRBJ2-1; possible D gene TRBD1, 5 bases. The CDR3 is 13 amino acids. Per the germline V gene, CDR1 is SGHRS and CDR2 is YFSETQ. V shed 4 bases and J shed 10 bases, with 15 bases lying between them. CDR3 region: CASSRLGQNEQFF. The CDR3 DNA follows: TGCGCCAGCAGCCGATTAGGACAAAACGAGCAGTTCTTC.